The clone carrying this T cell receptor (beta chain) has a handful of counts. This specimen belongs to a study of blood T cells in healthy people across ages. Next came a second PCR, run for about 7 to 12 cycles, which used a sample-barcoded 5' primer along with a J-beta primer mix. TCRdb reprocessed the 5' RACE reads with MiXCR, giving one entry per CDR3 protein. The data show around 870,000 distinct CDR3 sequences, with around 30% seen just once and 15% to 20% held by the top ten. Trimming removed 3 bases from V and 8 bases from J, with 8 bases in between. The CDR3 is made up of 12 amino acids. Germline-derived CDR1 and CDR2 are SGHTA and FQGNSA.

The clonotype originates from a woman at least 80 years old in good health. The V gene is TRBV7-2, the J gene TRBJ1-5, with unresolved D. The sample comprised blood. Here the CDR3 DNA reads TGTGCCAGCAGCTTTGGTTGGGAGCCCCAGCATTTT. This translates into CASSFGWEPQHF. Complete variable domain (other parts from reference TRBV7-2 and TRBJ1-5): GAGVSQSPSNKVTEKGKDVELRCDPISGHTALYWYRQSLGQGLEFLIYFQGNSAPDKSGLPSDRFSAERTGGSVSTLTIQRTQQEDSAVYLCASSFGWEPQHFGDGTRLSIL.